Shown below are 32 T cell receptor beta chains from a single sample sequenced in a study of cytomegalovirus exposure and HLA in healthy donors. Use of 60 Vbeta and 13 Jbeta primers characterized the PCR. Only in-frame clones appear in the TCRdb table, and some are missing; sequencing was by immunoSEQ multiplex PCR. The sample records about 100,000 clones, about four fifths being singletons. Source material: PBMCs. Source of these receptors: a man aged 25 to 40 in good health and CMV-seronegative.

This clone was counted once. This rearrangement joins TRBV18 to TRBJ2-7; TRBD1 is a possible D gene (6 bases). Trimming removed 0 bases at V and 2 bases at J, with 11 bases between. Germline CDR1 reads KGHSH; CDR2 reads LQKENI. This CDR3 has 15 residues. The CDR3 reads CASSPPAGAAYEQYF. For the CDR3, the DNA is TGTGCCAGCTCACCACCGGCAGGGGCAGCCTACGAGCAGTACTTC.

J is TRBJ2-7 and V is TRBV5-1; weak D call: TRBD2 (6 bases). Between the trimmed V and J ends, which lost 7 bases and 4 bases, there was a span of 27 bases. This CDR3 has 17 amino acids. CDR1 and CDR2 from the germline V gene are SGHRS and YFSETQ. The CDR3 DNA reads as TGCGCCAGCGGGTTTATCGATAGCGGATCTCCGGTTTACGAGCAGTACTTC. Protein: CASGFIDSGSPVYEQYF.

In nucleotides, the CDR3 is TGCGCCAGTCAGCCCCGGGACTACGACAATGAGCAGTTCTTC. The encoded protein is CASQPRDYDNEQFF. The chain carries TRBV5-1 and TRBJ2-1, with 7 bases identical to TRBD2. The ends lost 8 bases at V and 5 bases at J; junction bases unmatched: 10. CDR1 is SGHRS and CDR2 is YFSETQ in the germline V gene. This CDR3 region has 14 residues. The entire variable domain, with the rest obtained from reference TRBV5-1 and TRBJ2-1, is as follows: KAGVTQTPRYLIKTRGQQVTLSCSPISGHRSVSWYQQTPGQGLQFLFEYFSETQRNKGNFPGRFSGRQFSNSRSEMNVSTLELGDSALYLCASQPRDYDNEQFFGPGTRLTVL.

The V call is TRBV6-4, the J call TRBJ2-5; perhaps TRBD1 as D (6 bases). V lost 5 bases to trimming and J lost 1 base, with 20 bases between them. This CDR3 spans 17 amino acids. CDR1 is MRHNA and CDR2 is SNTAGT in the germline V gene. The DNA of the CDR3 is TGTGCCAGCAGTCCCCAGCCGGGACAATCAGGCCAAGAGACCCAGTACTTC. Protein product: CASSPQPGQSGQETQYF.

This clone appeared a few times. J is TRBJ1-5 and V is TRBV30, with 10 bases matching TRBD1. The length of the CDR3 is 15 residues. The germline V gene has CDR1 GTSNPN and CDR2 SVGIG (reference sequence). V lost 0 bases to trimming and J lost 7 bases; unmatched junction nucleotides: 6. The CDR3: CAWSVGTGARQPQHF. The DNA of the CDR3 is TGTGCCTGGAGTGTAGGGACAGGGGCACGGCAGCCCCAGCATTTT.

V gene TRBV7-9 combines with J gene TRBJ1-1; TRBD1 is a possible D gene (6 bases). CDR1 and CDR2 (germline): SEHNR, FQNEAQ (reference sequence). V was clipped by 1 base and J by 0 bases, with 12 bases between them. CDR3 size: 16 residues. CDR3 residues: CASSLVGQLMNTEAFF. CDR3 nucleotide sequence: TGTGCCAGCAGCTTAGTCGGACAGCTCATGAACACTGAAGCTTTCTTT.

The CDR3 DNA is TGCAGCGGCACAGGGGGCGAGACCCAGTACTTC. It yields the protein CSGTGGETQYF. The chain has TRBV29-1 and TRBJ2-5; 9 nucleotides line up with TRBD1. This CDR3 is built from 11 residues. V dropped 7 bases and J dropped 5; count of bases not matched to a gene: 2. CDR1 is SQVTM, CDR2 ANQGSEA, per germline.

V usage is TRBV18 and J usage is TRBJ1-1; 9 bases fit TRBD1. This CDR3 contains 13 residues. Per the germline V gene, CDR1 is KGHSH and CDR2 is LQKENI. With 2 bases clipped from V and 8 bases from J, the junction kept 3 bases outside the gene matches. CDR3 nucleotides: TGTGCCAGCTCACCAGGGACAGGGAACGAAGCTTTCTTT. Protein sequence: CASSPGTGNEAFF.

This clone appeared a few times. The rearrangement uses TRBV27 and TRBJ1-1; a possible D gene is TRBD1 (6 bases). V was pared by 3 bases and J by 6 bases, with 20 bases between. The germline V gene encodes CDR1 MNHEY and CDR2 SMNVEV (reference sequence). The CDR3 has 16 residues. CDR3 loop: CASSFYRVTTESEAFF. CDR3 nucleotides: TGTGCCAGCAGTTTTTACAGGGTAACCACCGAGTCTGAAGCTTTCTTT.

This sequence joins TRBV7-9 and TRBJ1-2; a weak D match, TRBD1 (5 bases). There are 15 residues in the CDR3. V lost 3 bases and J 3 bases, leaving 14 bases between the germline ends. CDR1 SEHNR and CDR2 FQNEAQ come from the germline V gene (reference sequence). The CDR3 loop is CASSFGGATDYGYTF. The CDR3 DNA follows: TGTGCCAGCAGCTTCGGGGGAGCGACTGACTATGGCTACACCTTC.

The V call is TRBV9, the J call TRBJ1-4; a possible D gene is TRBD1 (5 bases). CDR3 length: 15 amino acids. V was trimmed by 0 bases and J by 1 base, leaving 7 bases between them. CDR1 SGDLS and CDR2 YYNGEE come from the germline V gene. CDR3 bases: TGTGCCAGCAGCGTAGCAGGGCGAACTAATGAAAAACTGTTTTTT. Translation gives CASSVAGRTNEKLFF.

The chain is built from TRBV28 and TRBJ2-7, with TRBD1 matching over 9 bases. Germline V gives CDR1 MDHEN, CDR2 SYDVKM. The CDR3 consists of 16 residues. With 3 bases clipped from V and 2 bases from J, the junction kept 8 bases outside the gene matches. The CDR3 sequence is CASSLDLGQGTYEQYF. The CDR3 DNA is TGTGCCAGCAGTTTGGACCTTGGACAGGGGACCTACGAGCAGTACTTC.

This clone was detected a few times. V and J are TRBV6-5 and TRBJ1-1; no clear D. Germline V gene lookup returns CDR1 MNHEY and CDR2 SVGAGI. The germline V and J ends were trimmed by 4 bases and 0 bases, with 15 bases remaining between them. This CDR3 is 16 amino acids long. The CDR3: CASSSGGLPMNTEAFF. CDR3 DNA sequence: TGTGCCAGCAGTTCCGGAGGATTGCCCATGAACACTGAAGCTTTCTTT.

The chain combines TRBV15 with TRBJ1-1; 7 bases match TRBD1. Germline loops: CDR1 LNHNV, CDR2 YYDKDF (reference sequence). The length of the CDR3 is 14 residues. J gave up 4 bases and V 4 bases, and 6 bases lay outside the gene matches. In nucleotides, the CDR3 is TGTGCCACCAGCATCTTACAGGGGATCACTGAAGCTTTCTTT. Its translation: CATSILQGITEAFF.

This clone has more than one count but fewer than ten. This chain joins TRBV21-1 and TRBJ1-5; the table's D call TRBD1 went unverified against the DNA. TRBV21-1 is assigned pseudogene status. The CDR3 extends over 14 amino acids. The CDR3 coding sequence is TGTGCCACACTGACAGTTTATAGCAATCAGCCCCAGCATTTT. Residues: CATLTVYSNQPQHF.

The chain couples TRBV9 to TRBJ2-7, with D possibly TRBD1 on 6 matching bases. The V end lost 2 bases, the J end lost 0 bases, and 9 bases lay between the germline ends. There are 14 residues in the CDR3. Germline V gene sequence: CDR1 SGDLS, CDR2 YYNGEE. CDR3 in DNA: TGTGCCAGCAGCGTTACAGGGAGCTCCTACGAGCAGTACTTC. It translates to CASSVTGSSYEQYF.

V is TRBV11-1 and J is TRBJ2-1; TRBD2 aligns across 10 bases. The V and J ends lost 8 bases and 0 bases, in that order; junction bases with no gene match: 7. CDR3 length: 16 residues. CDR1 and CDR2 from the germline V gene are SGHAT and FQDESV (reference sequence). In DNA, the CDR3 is TGTGCCAGCTCCCAGGGACTAGCGAGCTCCTACAATGAGCAGTTCTTC. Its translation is CASSQGLASSYNEQFF.

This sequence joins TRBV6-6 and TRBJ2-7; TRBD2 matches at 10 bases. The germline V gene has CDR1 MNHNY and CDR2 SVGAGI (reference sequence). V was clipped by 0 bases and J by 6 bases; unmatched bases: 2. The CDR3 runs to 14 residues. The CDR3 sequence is CASSYSSGGAEQYF. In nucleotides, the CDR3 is TGTGCCAGCAGTTACTCGAGCGGGGGGGCCGAGCAGTACTTC.

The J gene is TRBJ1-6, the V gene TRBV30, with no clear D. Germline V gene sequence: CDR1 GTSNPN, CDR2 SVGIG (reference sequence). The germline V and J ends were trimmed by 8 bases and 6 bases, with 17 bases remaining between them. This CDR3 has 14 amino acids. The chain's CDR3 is CARADRGRNSPLHF. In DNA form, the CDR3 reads TGTGCCAGGGCAGACCGAGGGCGTAATTCACCCCTCCACTTT.

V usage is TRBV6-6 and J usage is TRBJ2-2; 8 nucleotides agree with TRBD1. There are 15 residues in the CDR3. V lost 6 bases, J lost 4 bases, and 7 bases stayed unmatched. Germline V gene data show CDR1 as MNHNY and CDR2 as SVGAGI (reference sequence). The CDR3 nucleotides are TGTGCCAGCAGGCCTGGACAGGGAAGCACCGGGGAGCTGTTTTTT. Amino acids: CASRPGQGSTGELFF.

CDR3 residues: CASSVGGGRAVGETQYF. The DNA of the CDR3 is TGTGCCAGCAGCGTAGGAGGGGGCAGGGCGGTTGGGGAGACCCAGTACTTC. The J gene is TRBJ2-5, the V gene TRBV9, with 7 bases matching TRBD1. Germline V lookup: CDR1 SGDLS, CDR2 YYNGEE. After removal of 0 bases from V and 5 bases from J, the junction contained 13 bases not matched to a gene. The CDR3 is 17 amino acids.

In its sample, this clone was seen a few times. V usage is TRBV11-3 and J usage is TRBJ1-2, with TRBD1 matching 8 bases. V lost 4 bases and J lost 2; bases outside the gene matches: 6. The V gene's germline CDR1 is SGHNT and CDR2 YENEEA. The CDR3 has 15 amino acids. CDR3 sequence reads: CASSSRDRSNYGYTF. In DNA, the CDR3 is TGTGCCAGCAGCTCCCGGGACAGGAGCAACTATGGCTACACCTTC.

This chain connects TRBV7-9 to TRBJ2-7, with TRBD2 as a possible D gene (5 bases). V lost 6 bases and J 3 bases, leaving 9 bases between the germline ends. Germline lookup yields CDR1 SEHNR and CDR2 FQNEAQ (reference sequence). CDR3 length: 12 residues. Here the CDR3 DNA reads TGTGCCAGCAGGCCCGGGAACTACGAGCAGTACTTC. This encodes CASRPGNYEQYF. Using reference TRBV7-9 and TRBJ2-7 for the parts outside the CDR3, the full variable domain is DTGVSQNPRHKITKRGQNVTFRCDPISEHNRLYWYRQTLGQGPEFLTYFQNEAQLEKSRLLSDRFSAERPKGSFSTLEIQRTEQGDSAMYLCASRPGNYEQYFGPGTRLTVT.

DNA of the CDR3: TGTGCCAGCAGTGATAGGGACAGCAATGAGCAGTTCTTC. Residues: CASSDRDSNEQFF. The J gene is TRBJ2-1, the V gene TRBV6-4; 7 positions match TRBD1. The V gene's germline CDR1 is MRHNA and CDR2 SNTAGT. The CDR3 spans 13 residues. V shed 3 bases and J 6 bases; nucleotides not matched to a gene: 2.

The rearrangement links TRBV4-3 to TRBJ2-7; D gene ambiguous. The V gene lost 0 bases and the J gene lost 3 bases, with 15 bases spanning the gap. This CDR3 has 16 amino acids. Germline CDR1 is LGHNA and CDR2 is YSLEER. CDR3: CASSQDPWSVDYEQYF. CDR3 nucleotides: TGCGCCAGCAGCCAAGACCCGTGGAGCGTGGACTACGAGCAGTACTTC.

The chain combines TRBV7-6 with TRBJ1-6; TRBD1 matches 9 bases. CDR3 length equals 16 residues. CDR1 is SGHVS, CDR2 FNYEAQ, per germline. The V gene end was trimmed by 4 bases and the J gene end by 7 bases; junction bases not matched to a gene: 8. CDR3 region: CASSSEATGGNSPLHF. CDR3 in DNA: TGTGCCAGCAGCTCGGAGGCTACAGGGGGCAATTCACCCCTCCACTTT.

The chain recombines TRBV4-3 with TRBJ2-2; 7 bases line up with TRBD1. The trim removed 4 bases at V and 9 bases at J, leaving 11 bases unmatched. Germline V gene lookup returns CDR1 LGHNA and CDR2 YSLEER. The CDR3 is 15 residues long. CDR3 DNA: TGCGCCAGCAGCCCAACGGGACAGCAGGTCCGGGAGCTGTTTTTT. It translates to CASSPTGQQVRELFF.

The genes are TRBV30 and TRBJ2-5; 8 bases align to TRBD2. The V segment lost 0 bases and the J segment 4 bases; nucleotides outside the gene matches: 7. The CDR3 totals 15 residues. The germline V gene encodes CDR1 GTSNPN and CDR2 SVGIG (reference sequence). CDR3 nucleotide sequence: TGTGCCTGGAGTGTACCGGGACTAGGGTCAGAGACCCAGTACTTC. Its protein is CAWSVPGLGSETQYF.

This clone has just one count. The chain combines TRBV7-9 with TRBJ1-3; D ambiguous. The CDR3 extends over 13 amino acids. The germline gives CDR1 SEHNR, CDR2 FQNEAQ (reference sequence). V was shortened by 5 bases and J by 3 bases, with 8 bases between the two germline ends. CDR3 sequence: CASSQAGGNTIYF. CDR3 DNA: TGTGCCAGCAGCCAGGCAGGTGGAAACACCATATATTTT.

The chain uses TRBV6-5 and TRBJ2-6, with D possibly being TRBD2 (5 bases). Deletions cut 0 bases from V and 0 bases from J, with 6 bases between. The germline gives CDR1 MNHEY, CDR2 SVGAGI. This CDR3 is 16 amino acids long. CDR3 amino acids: CASSYSGSSGANVLTF. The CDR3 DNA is TGTGCCAGCAGTTACTCTGGGAGCTCTGGGGCCAACGTCCTGACTTTC.

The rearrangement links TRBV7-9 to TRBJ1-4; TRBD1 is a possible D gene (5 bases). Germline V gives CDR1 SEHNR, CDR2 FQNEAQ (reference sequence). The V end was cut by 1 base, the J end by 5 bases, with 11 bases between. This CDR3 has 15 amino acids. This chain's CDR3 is CASSLGARENEKLFF. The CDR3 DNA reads TGTGCCAGCAGCTTAGGGGCCAGGGAAAATGAAAAACTGTTTTTT.

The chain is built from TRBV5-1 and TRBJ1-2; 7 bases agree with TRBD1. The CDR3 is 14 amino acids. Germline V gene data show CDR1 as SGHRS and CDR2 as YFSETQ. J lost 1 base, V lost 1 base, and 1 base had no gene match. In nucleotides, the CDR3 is TGCGCCAGCAGCTTGAGGGACAGTAACTATGGCTACACCTTC. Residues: CASSLRDSNYGYTF.